This T cell receptor beta chain was captured by sequencing in a study of yellow fever vaccine responses in identical twins. TCRdb independently ran MiXCR on the RT-PCR reads; one entry per CDR3 protein. This repertoire shows about 2,400 distinct CDR3 sequences, 65% to 85% found once; its top ten account for 5.4%. After removal of 5 bases from V and 2 bases from J, the junction contained 7 bases not matched to a gene. CDR1 is SQVTM, CDR2 ANQGSEA, per germline. The CDR3 runs to 14 residues. Regarding the study as a whole: Twins' vaccine T cell responses reportedly seemed partly convergent and partly personalized.

As regards this clonotype: What it binds is unknown.

This TCR derives from a young woman who received the yellow fever vaccine. The chain joins TRBV29-1 to TRBJ2-5; 8 bases agree with TRBD2. The input for sequencing was T cells from blood (PBMCs), unsorted or a sorted subset (not recorded which), taken before or after yellow fever vaccination (not recorded which). The CDR3 protein is CSVLITSGQETQYF. CDR3 DNA sequence: TGCAGCGTTCTAATTACTAGCGGTCAAGAGACCCAGTACTTC.